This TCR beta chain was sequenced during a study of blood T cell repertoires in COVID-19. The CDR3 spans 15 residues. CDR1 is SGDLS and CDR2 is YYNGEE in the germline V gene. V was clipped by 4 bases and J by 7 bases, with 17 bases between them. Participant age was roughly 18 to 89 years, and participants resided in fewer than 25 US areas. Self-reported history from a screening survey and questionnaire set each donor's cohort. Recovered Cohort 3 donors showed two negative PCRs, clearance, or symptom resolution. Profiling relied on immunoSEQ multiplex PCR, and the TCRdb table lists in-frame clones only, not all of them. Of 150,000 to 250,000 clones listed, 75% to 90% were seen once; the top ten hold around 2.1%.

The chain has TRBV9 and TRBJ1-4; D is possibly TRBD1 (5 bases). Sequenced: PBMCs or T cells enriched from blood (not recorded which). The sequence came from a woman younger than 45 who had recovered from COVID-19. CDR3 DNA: TGTGCCAGCAGCATCAGTGGGGCCACGGGTGAAAAACTGTTTTTT. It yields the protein CASSISGATGEKLFF.